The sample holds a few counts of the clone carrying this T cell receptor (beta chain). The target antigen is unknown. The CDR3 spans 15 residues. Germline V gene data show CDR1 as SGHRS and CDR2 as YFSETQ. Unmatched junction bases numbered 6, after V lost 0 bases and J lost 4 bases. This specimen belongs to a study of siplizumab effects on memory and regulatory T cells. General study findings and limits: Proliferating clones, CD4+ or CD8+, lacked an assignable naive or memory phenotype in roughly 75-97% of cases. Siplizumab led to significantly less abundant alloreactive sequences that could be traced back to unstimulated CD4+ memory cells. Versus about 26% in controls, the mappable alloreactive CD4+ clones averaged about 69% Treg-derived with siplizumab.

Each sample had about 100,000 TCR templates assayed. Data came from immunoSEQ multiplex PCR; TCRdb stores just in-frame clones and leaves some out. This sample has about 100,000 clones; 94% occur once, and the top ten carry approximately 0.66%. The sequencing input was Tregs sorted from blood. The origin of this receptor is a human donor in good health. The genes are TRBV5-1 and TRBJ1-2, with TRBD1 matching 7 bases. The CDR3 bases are TGCGCCAGCAGCTTGGGTAGGGGGCGCCTCTATGGCTACACCTTC. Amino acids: CASSLGRGRLYGYTF.